The T cell receptor beta chain described here comes from a study of post-analysis software for immune sequencing data. Study-level points and caveats: The study found significantly lower normalized Chao1 diversity in multiple sclerosis patients than in controls. Roughly 5 TRBV segments (TRBV5-6, TRBV5-1 and TRBV20-1 among them) occurred more frequently in patients than in controls. Co-batched samples clustered tightly together by F measure.

Notes on this clonotype: Its antigen is unidentified.

This CDR3 region has 17 residues. The germline CDR1 and CDR2 sequences are LGHDT and YNNKEL (reference sequence). With 3 bases clipped from V and 3 bases from J, the junction kept 12 bases outside the gene matches. TCR beta cDNA libraries included unique molecular identifiers. MiXCR, run by TCRdb on the PCR reads, gives a single entry per CDR3 protein. The sample holds around 710,000 distinct CDR3 sequences, around 42% seen once. The V call is TRBV3-1, the J call TRBJ2-7; TRBD2 agrees at 9 bases. Sequenced sample: blood. The receptor was derived from a girl aged 5-17 years with multiple sclerosis. CDR3 DNA sequence: TGTGCCAGCAGCCAGCTTAGCGGGAGAGCCGCGAACTACGAGCAGTACTTC. Its translation: CASSQLSGRAANYEQYF.